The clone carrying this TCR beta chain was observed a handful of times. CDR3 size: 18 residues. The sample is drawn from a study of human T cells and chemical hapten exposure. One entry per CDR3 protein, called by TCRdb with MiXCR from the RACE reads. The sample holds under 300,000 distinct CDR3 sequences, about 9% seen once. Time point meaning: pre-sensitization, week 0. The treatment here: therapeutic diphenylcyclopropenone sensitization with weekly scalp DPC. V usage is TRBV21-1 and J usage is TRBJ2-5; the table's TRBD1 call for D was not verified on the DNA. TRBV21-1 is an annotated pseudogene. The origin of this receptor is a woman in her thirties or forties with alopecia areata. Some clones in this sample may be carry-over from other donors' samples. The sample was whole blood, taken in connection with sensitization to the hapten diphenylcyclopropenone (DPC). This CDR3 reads CASSKVRRTGGFQETQYF. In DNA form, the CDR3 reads TGTGCCAGCAGCAAAGTACGGCGGACAGGGGGCTTCCAAGAGACCCAGTACTTC.